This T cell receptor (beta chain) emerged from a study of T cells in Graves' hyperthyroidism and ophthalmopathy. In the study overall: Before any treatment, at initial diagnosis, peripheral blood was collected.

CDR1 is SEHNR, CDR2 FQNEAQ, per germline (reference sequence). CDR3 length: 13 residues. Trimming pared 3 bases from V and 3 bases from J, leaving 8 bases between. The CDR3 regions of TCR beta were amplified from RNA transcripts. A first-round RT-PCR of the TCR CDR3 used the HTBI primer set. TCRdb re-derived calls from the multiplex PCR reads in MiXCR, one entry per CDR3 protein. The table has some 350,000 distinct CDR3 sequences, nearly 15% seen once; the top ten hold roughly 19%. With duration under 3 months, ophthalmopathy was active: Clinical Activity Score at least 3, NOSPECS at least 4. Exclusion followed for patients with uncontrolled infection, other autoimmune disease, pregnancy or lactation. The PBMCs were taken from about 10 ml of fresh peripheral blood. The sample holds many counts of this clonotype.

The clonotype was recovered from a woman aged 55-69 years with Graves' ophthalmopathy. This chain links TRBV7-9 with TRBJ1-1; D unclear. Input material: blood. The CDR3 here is CASSFERYTEAFF. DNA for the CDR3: TGTGCCAGCAGCTTTGAAAGATACACTGAAGCTTTCTTT.